A single sample is the source of the 31 T cell receptor beta chains below, sequenced in a study of T cell responses to AZD1222 COVID-19 vaccine. Clones were sequenced by immunoSEQ multiplex PCR, and TCRdb holds only the in-frame ones, with some missing. In the table there are around 130,000 clones, 80% to 90% of which are singletons. Material: peripheral blood, obtained on day 0 of AZD1222 vaccination. Receptor source: an adult in good health.

The chain carries TRBV15 and TRBJ2-1; TRBD2 aligns across 9 bases. The ends lost 0 bases at V and 7 bases at J; junction bases unmatched: 10. This CDR3 region has 17 residues. CDR1 and CDR2 (germline): LNHNV, YYDKDF (reference sequence). The CDR3 bases are TGTGCCACCAGCAGAGATGTGGCGGGAGGGCGTATGAATGAGCAGTTCTTC. Translation gives CATSRDVAGGRMNEQFF.

The chain employs TRBV5-1 and TRBJ2-5; TRBD1 matches at 7 bases. The CDR3 totals 14 residues. Germline-derived CDR1 and CDR2 are SGHRS and YFSETQ. J gave up 4 bases and V 2 bases, and 5 bases lay outside the gene matches. In DNA form, the CDR3 reads TGCGCCAGCAGCTTAAGGGGGCCCGGAGAGACCCAGTACTTC. It specifies CASSLRGPGETQYF.

The chain couples TRBV6-6 to TRBJ1-3; TRBD1 aligns across 7 bases. Germline values: CDR1 MNHNY, CDR2 SVGAGI (reference sequence). The CDR3 has 18 residues. V shed 6 bases, J shed 1 base, and the junction held 15 bases outside the gene matches. CDR3 nucleotide sequence: TGTGCCAGCAGCCGAAGACAGGGTACGGCTCTGTCTGGAAACACCATATATTTT. Translated: CASSRRQGTALSGNTIYF.

The chain joins TRBV2 to TRBJ2-3; D assignment may be TRBD1 or TRBD2 (5 bases each). Germline V lookup: CDR1 SNHLY, CDR2 FYNNEI. The CDR3 contains 11 residues. V was shortened by 11 bases and J by 2 bases, with 8 bases between the two germline ends. CDR3: CAAGTTDTQYF. CDR3 nucleotides: TGTGCCGCAGGGACCACAGATACGCAGTATTTT.

The chain couples TRBV19 to TRBJ2-5; D is perhaps TRBD1 (6 bases). The CDR3 loop spans 13 amino acids. Germline V lookup: CDR1 LNHDA, CDR2 SQIVND (reference sequence). V was pared by 6 bases and J by 4 bases, with 12 bases between. The CDR3 region is CASSRTARETQYF. The CDR3 DNA follows: TGTGCCAGTAGCCGGACAGCCAGAGAGACCCAGTACTTC. The whole variable domain, filled in from reference TRBV19 and TRBJ2-5, reads DGGITQSPKYLFRKEGQNVTLSCEQNLNHDAMYWYRQDPGQGLRLIYYSQIVNDFQKGDIAEGYSVSREKKESFPLTVTSAQKNPTAFYLCASSRTARETQYFGPGTRLLVL.

This CDR3 reads CASKPGQGAYEQYF. In DNA form, the CDR3 reads TGTGCCAGCAAACCGGGACAGGGGGCTTACGAGCAGTACTTC. The rearrangement uses TRBV27 and TRBJ2-7, with TRBD1 matching 12 bases. The CDR3 has 14 amino acids. Trimming at V came to 7 bases and at J to 4 bases, leaving 5 bases not matched to a gene. The germline gives CDR1 MNHEY, CDR2 SMNVEV (reference sequence).

The rearrangement joins TRBV19 to TRBJ1-1; D is unresolved. This CDR3 comprises 15 residues. Trimming shortened V by 1 base and J by 4 bases, and 13 bases separated the two germline ends. Germline V gene sequence: CDR1 LNHDA, CDR2 SQIVND (reference sequence). CDR3 nucleotides: TGTGCCAGTAGTATAGGCGGCACCCGGGCCACTGAAGCTTTCTTT. Protein: CASSIGGTRATEAFF.

The chain carries TRBV28 and TRBJ1-2, with D hard to call. This CDR3 has 13 amino acids. CDR1 is MDHEN and CDR2 is SYDVKM in the germline V gene. The V and J ends lost 2 bases and 4 bases respectively, with 8 bases between them. The CDR3 region is CASSLRQLYGYTF. DNA of the CDR3: TGTGCCAGCAGTTTAAGGCAGCTCTATGGCTACACCTTC.

The chain is built from TRBV28 and TRBJ1-1; D uncertain. V lost 4 bases and J 2 bases, leaving 8 bases between the germline ends. Germline V gives CDR1 MDHEN, CDR2 SYDVKM. This CDR3 spans 13 amino acids. CDR3 sequence: CASSWRGNTEAFF. The CDR3 DNA follows: TGTGCCAGCAGTTGGCGGGGAAACACTGAAGCTTTCTTT.

This rearrangement joins TRBV18 to TRBJ1-1; maybe TRBD1 (5 bases). The length of the CDR3 is 15 residues. V lost 3 bases and J 1 base, leaving 12 bases between the germline ends. CDR1 and CDR2 from the germline V gene are KGHSH and LQKENI. The CDR3 DNA is TGTGCCAGCTCACCTAGGACACGAGGGAACACTGAAGCTTTCTTT. It is translated as CASSPRTRGNTEAFF.

J is TRBJ1-1 and V is TRBV10-2; D not resolved. The CDR3 runs 11 residues. CDR1 is WSHSY, CDR2 SAAADI, per germline. V gave up 7 bases and J gave up 5 bases, with 8 bases separating them. CDR3 DNA sequence: TGCGCCAGCACTTCGGTAACTGAAGCTTTCTTT. Its protein product is CASTSVTEAFF.

V usage is TRBV29-1 and J usage is TRBJ2-3; D may be TRBD1 (6 bases). The CDR3 runs to 11 residues. Germline assignment: CDR1 SQVTM and CDR2 ANQGSEA. The V and J ends lost 6 bases and 4 bases respectively, with 8 bases between them. CDR3 residues: CSVGAPDTQYF. The DNA for the CDR3 is TGCAGCGTGGGGGCCCCAGATACGCAGTATTTT.

J is TRBJ1-5 and V is TRBV6-6; no definite D call. Between the trimmed V and J ends, which lost 6 bases and 4 bases, there was a span of 13 bases. The germline CDR1 and CDR2 sequences are MNHNY and SVGAGI (reference sequence). The CDR3 extends over 14 amino acids. In nucleotides, the CDR3 is TGTGCCAGCAGACCCCCCGGTGAGAATCAGCCCCAGCATTTT. It encodes CASRPPGENQPQHF.

The chain uses TRBV7-3 and TRBJ2-3; 11 bases agree with TRBD2. The germline V gene encodes CDR1 SGHTA and CDR2 FQGTGA. The CDR3 runs to 14 residues. V lost 3 bases and J lost 6; bases outside the gene matches: 2. CDR3 in amino acids: CASSLGLAADTQYF. In DNA form, the CDR3 reads TGTGCCAGCAGCTTGGGACTAGCGGCTGATACGCAGTATTTT.

The chain is built from TRBV21-1 and TRBJ2-7; TRBD2, the D gene given by the table, was not confirmed from the DNA. TRBV21-1 is flagged as a pseudogene. The CDR3 runs to 17 residues. The CDR3 protein is CASSKRAAGGFSYEQYF. The CDR3 DNA sequence: TGTGCCAGCAGCAAAAGGGCAGCGGGAGGCTTCTCCTACGAGCAGTACTTC.

The rearrangement uses TRBV6-6 and TRBJ1-5; the match to TRBD1 covers 8 bases. CDR3 length: 14 amino acids. The V gene's germline CDR1 is MNHNY and CDR2 SVGAGI (reference sequence). V was pared by 0 bases and J by 6 bases, with 1 base of the junction left unmatched. Here the CDR3 reads CASSYSQGGQPQHF. The CDR3 DNA is TGTGCCAGCAGTTACTCACAGGGGGGTCAGCCCCAGCATTTT.

This clone has more than one count but fewer than ten. The chain is built from TRBV7-3 and TRBJ1-2; TRBD1 aligns across 10 bases. CDR1 is SGHTA and CDR2 is FQGTGA in the germline V gene. V shed 1 base and J 1 base; nucleotides not matched to a gene: 9. CDR3 length: 18 residues. CDR3 in amino acids: CASSLIPRDRGGNYGYTF. CDR3 DNA sequence: TGTGCCAGCAGCTTAATCCCTCGGGACAGGGGAGGTAACTATGGCTACACCTTC.

V usage is TRBV5-1 and J usage is TRBJ2-7, with no clear D. Trimming shortened V by 5 bases and J by 3 bases, and 6 bases separated the two germline ends. Germline-derived CDR1 and CDR2 are SGHRS and YFSETQ. The CDR3 sequence is 11 residues long. The CDR3 DNA sequence: TGCGCCAGCAGATACCTCTACGAGCAGTACTTC. Translating it yields CASRYLYEQYF.

This chain links TRBV3-1 (or the pseudogene TRBV3-2) with TRBJ1-1; D possibly corresponds to TRBD1 (6 bases). Germline values: CDR1 LGHDT, CDR2 YNNKEL (reference sequence). This CDR3 comprises 16 residues. V dropped 4 bases and J dropped 5 bases, with 20 bases sitting between them. The CDR3 nucleotides are TGTGCCAGCAGCCGAAACCTACAGGGACGGGGGACTGAAGCTTTCTTT. This gives the protein CASSRNLQGRGTEAFF.

CDR3 region: CASIGTVRAQPQHF. The CDR3 coding sequence is TGTGCCAGTATCGGGACAGTTAGGGCTCAGCCCCAGCATTTT. The chain couples TRBV19 to TRBJ1-5, with 7 bases fitting TRBD1. The CDR3 is 14 amino acids. J lost 6 bases, V lost 7 bases, and 9 bases had no gene match. CDR1 LNHDA and CDR2 SQIVND come from the germline V gene (reference sequence). Looking up the rest from reference TRBV19 and TRBJ1-5 gives the full variable domain: DGGITQSPKYLFRKEGQNVTLSCEQNLNHDAMYWYRQDPGQGLRLIYYSQIVNDFQKGDIAEGYSVSREKKESFPLTVTSAQKNPTAFYLCASIGTVRAQPQHFGDGTRLSIL.

This clone was counted once. This sequence joins TRBV6-6 and TRBJ2-3; no definite D call. Germline values: CDR1 MNHNY, CDR2 SVGAGI (reference sequence). V was pared by 2 bases and J by 2 bases, with 11 bases between. This CDR3 has 15 amino acids. CDR3 DNA sequence: TGTGCCAGCAGTTACCTACCACGATTCACAGATACGCAGTATTTT. Encoded protein: CASSYLPRFTDTQYF.

The genes are TRBV5-4 and TRBJ2-1; D unresolved. Per germline, CDR1 SGHNT and CDR2 YYREEE (reference sequence). This CDR3 has 14 amino acids. V lost 0 bases and J 5 bases, leaving 9 bases between the germline ends. As DNA, the CDR3 is TGTGCCAGCAGCTTGGCCGGCACCGACAATGAGCAGTTCTTC. Translated: CASSLAGTDNEQFF. Drawing the rest from reference TRBV5-4 and TRBJ2-1, the complete variable domain is ETGVTQSPTHLIKTRGQQVTLRCSSQSGHNTVSWYQQALGQGPQFIFQYYREEENGRGNFPPRFSGLQFPNYSSELNVNALELDDSALYLCASSLAGTDNEQFFGPGTRLTVL.

This clone was recorded once. The chain uses TRBV6-5 and TRBJ1-1; possibly TRBD1 for D (6 bases). The V end was cut by 4 bases, the J end by 8 bases, with 17 bases between. CDR3 length: 14 residues. In germline, CDR1 is MNHEY, CDR2 SVGAGI. The CDR3 reads CASSSGRGAREAFF. The CDR3 region has the DNA TGTGCCAGCAGTTCCGGACGGGGGGCCCGCGAAGCTTTCTTT.

The chain recombines TRBV6-6 with TRBJ1-3; perhaps TRBD1 as D (6 bases). The CDR3 spans 16 residues. Germline assignment: CDR1 MNHNY and CDR2 SVGAGI (reference sequence). V was clipped by 5 bases and J by 6 bases, with 20 bases between them. The CDR3 loop reads CASSRQVSPSKNTIYF. The CDR3 DNA reads TGTGCCAGCAGTCGACAGGTTTCGCCCTCCAAAAACACCATATATTTT.

The chain is built from TRBV7-2 and TRBJ1-3; TRBD1 agrees at 9 bases. Trimming cost V 3 bases and J 4 bases; bases outside gene matches: 1. The CDR3 extends over 14 amino acids. The V gene's germline CDR1 is SGHTA and CDR2 FQGNSA. CDR3 in amino acids: CASSLGTGGNTIYF. In DNA form, the CDR3 reads TGTGCCAGCAGCTTGGGGACAGGGGGAAACACCATATATTTT.

This clone was counted between two and nine times. J is TRBJ1-1 and V is TRBV7-9; 9 positions match TRBD1. Germline V gene data show CDR1 as SEHNR and CDR2 as FQNEAQ (reference sequence). V was clipped by 3 bases and J by 1 base; unmatched bases: 9. This CDR3 comprises 17 residues. In DNA form, the CDR3 reads TGTGCCAGCAGCTTCGGGGACAGGGTAGGAGGGAACACTGAAGCTTTCTTT. Amino acid sequence: CASSFGDRVGGNTEAFF.

This sequence joins TRBV7-2 and TRBJ2-1; the D is unclear. The CDR3 runs to 16 residues. V was shortened by 2 bases and J by 6 bases, with 17 bases between the two germline ends. The germline CDR1 and CDR2 sequences are SGHTA and FQGNSA. The CDR3 loop is CASSLFTGLGFNEQFF. For the CDR3, the DNA is TGTGCCAGCAGCTTATTTACCGGATTGGGATTCAATGAGCAGTTCTTC. Using reference TRBV7-2 and TRBJ2-1 for the parts outside the CDR3, the full variable domain is GAGVSQSPSNKVTEKGKDVELRCDPISGHTALYWYRQSLGQGLEFLIYFQGNSAPDKSGLPSDRFSAERTGGSVSTLTIQRTQQEDSAVYLCASSLFTGLGFNEQFFGPGTRLTVL.

The genes are TRBV19 and TRBJ2-6; TRBD1 aligns across 7 bases. The germline gives CDR1 LNHDA, CDR2 SQIVND (reference sequence). Trimming took 5 bases from V and 0 from J; bases not matched to a gene: 4. This CDR3 contains 16 residues. The CDR3 sequence: CASSYRGGSGANVLTF. The CDR3 DNA follows: TGTGCCAGTAGTTACAGGGGCGGCTCTGGGGCCAACGTCCTGACTTTC.

The V call is TRBV5-4, the J call TRBJ2-5, with D tentatively TRBD2 (6 bases). Germline V CDR1 and CDR2: SGHNT, YYREEE (reference sequence). The CDR3 extends over 14 amino acids. The V end was cut by 3 bases, the J end by 3 bases, with 12 bases between. This chain's CDR3 is CASSSGTPKETQYF. DNA of the CDR3: TGTGCCAGCAGCTCCGGGACTCCCAAAGAGACCCAGTACTTC.

This chain connects TRBV7-9 to TRBJ2-3; 13 bases are a match to TRBD2. CDR1 is SEHNR and CDR2 is FQNEAQ in the germline V gene (reference sequence). This CDR3 is built from 15 residues. The V segment lost 5 bases and the J segment 5 bases; nucleotides outside the gene matches: 4. This CDR3 reads CASSVTSGRGDTQYF. The DNA for the CDR3 is TGTGCCAGCAGCGTAACTAGCGGGAGGGGAGATACGCAGTATTTT.

V is TRBV2 and J is TRBJ2-7, with TRBD1 identical over 10 bases. Germline V CDR1 and CDR2: SNHLY, FYNNEI. The CDR3 consists of 14 residues. Losses at the gene ends were 8 bases for V and 1 base for J; bases not matched to a gene: 5. The CDR3 region has the DNA TGTGCCAGCGGACCGGGACAGGGGTCCTACGAGCAGTACTTC. Residues: CASGPGQGSYEQYF. Drawing the rest from reference TRBV2 and TRBJ2-7, the complete variable domain is EPEVTQTPSHQVTQMGQEVILRCVPISNHLYFYWYRQILGQKVEFLVSFYNNEISEKSEIFDDQFSVERPDGSNFTLKIRSTKLEDSAMYFCASGPGQGSYEQYFGPGTRLTVT.